This T cell receptor beta chain emerged from a study of T cell changes during pregnancy in multiple sclerosis. With V trimmed by 4 bases and J by 2 bases, 10 bases remained unmatched. The CDR3 spans 16 residues. CDR1 MNHEY and CDR2 SMNVEV come from the germline V gene (reference sequence). This clone was observed once. Here immunoSEQ multiplex PCR was the method, and the copy in TCRdb shows in-frame clones only, minus some. The table lists approximately 34,000 clones, about nine tenths of them singletons, with approximately 12% in the top ten. Sequencing used CD8+ T cells from peripheral blood mononuclear cells, obtained in the first trimester of pregnancy. The source of this sequence is a female donor with multiple sclerosis, enrolled in a pregnancy study. V is TRBV27 and J is TRBJ2-7, with 8 bases aligning to TRBD1. The CDR3 sequence: CASSSVRQGFPYEQYF. The CDR3 DNA follows: TGTGCCAGCAGTTCCGTTAGACAGGGGTTCCCCTACGAGCAGTACTTC.